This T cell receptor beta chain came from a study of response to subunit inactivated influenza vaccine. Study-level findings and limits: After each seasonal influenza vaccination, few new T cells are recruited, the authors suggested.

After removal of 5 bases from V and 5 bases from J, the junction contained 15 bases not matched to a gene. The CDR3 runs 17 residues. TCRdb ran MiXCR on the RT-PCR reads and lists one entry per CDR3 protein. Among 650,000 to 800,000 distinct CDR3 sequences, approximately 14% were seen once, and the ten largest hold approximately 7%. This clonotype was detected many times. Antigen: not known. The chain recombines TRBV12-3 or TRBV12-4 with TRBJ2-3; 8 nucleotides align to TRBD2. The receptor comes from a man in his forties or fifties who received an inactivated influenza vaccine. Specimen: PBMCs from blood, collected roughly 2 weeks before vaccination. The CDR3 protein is CASSTHRGLEIGDTQYF. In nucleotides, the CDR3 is TGTGCCAGCAGTACCCATCGGGGACTAGAAATAGGAGATACGCAGTATTTT.